The TCR beta chain described here comes from a study of blood T cell repertoires in COVID-19. The overall study: The samples span acute and convalescent COVID-19 from the United States, Italy and Spain. PBMCs, B-cell-depleted T cells, or T cells were the source of the cDNA or gDNA that made up the material.

How the authors handled the data: Amplification of reference gene primers provided the estimated nucleated cell counts. Libraries were prepared by immunoSEQ multiplex PCR; TCRdb keeps only in-frame clonotypes and omits some of them. V, J and clone size derive from that table, while D and trimming were established from the DNA sequence. Of about 120,000 clones in the sample, over 75% are singletons; the top ten hold about 3.9%. There are 14 residues in the CDR3. Germline V CDR1 and CDR2: LGHNA, YNFKEQ. A remark on this clone: Compared with germline, one end of the junction differs, possibly owing to a read error. Different DNA sequences within this sample yield the same CDR3.

The clonotype originates from a man aged 55 to 69 with acute or convalescent COVID-19. Sequenced material: peripheral blood. The chain employs TRBV4-2 and TRBJ2-2, with 7 bases matching TRBD2. CDR3 nucleotides: TGTGCCAGCAGCTTACTAGCGAATACCGGGGAGTTGTTTTTT. Amino acid sequence: CASSLLANTGELFF.